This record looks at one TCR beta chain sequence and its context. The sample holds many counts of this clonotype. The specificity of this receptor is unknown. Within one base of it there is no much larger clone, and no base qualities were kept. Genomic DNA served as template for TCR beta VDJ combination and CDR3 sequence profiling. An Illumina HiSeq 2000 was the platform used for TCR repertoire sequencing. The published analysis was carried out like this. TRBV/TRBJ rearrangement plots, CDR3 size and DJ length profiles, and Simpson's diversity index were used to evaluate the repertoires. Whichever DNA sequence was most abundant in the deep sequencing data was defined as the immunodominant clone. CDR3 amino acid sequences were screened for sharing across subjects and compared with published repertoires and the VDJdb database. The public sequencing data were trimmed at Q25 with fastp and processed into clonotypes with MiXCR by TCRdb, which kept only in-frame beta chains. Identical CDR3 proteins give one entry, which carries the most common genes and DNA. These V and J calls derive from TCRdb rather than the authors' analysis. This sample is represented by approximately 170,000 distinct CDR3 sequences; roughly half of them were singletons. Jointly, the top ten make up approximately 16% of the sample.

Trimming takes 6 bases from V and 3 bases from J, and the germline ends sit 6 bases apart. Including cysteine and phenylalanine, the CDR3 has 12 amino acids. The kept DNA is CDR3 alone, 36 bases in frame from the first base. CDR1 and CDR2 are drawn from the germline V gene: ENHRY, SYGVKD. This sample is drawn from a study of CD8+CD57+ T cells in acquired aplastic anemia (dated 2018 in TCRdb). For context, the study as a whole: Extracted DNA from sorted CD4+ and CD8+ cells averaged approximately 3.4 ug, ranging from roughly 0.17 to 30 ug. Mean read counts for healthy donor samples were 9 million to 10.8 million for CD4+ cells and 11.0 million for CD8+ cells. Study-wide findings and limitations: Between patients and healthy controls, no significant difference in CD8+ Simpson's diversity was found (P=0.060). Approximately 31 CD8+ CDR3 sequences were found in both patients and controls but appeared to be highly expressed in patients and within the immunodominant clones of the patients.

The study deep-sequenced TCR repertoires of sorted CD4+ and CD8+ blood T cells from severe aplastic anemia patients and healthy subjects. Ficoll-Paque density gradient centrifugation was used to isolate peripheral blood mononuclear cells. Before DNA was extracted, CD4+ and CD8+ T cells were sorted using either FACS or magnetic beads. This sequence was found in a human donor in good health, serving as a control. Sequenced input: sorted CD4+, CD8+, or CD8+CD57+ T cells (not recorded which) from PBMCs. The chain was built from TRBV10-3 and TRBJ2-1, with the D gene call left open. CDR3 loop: CAIRADYNEQFF. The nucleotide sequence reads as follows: TGTGCCATCAGGGCAGACTACAATGAGCAGTTCTTC.